This T cell receptor beta chain was documented in a study of response to subunit inactivated influenza vaccine. The trim removed 5 bases at V and 0 bases at J, leaving 6 bases unmatched. This CDR3 has 15 residues. The germline CDR1 and CDR2 sequences are SEHNR and FQNEAQ (reference sequence). TCRdb itself ran the RT-PCR reads through MiXCR, one entry per CDR3 protein. The data show roughly 760,000 distinct CDR3 sequences, approximately 21% seen once. Sequenced here: PBMCs from blood, sampled about 5 days after vaccination. This receptor was obtained from a man aged 50-60 years who received an inactivated influenza vaccine. V is TRBV7-9 and J is TRBJ1-1; 7 nucleotides align to TRBD1. This CDR3 reads CASSIRDRLNTEAFF. In DNA, the CDR3 is TGTGCCAGCAGCATCCGGGACAGATTGAACACTGAAGCTTTCTTT.